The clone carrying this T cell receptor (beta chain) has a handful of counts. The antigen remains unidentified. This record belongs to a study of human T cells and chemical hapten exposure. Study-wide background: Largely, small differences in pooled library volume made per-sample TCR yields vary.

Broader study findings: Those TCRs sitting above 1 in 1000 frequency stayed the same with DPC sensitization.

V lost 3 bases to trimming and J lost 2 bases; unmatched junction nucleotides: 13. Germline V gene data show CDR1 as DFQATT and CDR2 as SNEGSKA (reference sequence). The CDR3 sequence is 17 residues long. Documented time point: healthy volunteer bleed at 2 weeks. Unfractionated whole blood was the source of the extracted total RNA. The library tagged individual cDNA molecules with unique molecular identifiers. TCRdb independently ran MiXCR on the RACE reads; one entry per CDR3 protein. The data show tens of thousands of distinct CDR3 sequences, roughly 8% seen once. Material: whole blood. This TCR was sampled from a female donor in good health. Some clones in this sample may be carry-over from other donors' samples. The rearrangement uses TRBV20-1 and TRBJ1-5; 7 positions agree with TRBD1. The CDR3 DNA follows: TGCAGTGCTAGTCCCCCCCCTGACAGGGATGGCAATCAGCCCCAGCATTTT. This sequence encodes CSASPPPDRDGNQPQHF.